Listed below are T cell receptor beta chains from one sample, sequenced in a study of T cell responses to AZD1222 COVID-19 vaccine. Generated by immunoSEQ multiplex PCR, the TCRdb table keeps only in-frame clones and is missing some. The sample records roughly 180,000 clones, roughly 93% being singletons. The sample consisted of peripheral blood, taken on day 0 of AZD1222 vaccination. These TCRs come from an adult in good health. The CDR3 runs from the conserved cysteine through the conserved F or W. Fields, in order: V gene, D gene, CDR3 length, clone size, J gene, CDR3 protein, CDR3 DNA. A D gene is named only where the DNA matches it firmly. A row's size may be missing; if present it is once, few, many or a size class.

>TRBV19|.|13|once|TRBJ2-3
CASSHGSTDTQYF
TGTGCCAGTAGCCACGGCTCCACAGATACGCAGTATTTT
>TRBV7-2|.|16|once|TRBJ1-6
CASSLTPAGVNSPLHF
TGTGCCAGCAGCTTAACTCCTGCCGGGGTTAATTCACCCCTCCACTTT
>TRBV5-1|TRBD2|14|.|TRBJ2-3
CASSRTSGIDTQYF
TGCGCCAGCAGCAGAACTAGCGGGATTGATACGCAGTATTTT
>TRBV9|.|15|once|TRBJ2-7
CASSPRDRPPYEQYF
TGTGCCAGCAGCCCTCGGGACCGTCCTCCCTACGAGCAGTACTTC
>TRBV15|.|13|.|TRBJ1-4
CATSRDQKEKLFF
TGTGCCACCAGCAGAGATCAAAAAGAAAAACTGTTTTTT
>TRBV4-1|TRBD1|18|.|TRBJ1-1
CASSQAPGGSYLNTEAFF
TGCGCCAGCAGCCAAGCCCCAGGGGGCTCCTACCTGAACACTGAAGCTTTCTTT
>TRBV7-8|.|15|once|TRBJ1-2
CASSSRGRGIYGYTF
TGTGCCAGCAGCTCCAGGGGCAGGGGAATATACGGCTACACCTTC
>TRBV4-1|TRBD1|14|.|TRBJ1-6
CASSPTGYDSPLHF
TGCGCCAGCAGCCCGACAGGGTATGATTCACCCCTCCACTTT
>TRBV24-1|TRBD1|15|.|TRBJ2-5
CATSLTGTGEETQYF
TGTGCCACCAGTTTGACCGGGACAGGGGAAGAGACCCAGTACTTC
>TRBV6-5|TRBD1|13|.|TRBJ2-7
CASSYDRVEEQYF
TGTGCCAGCAGTTACGACAGGGTGGAGGAGCAGTACTTC
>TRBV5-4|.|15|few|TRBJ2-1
CASSLVGPSSNEQFF
TGTGCCAGCAGCTTGGTCGGACCATCGAGCAATGAGCAGTTCTTC
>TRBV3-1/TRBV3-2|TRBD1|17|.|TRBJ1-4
CASRTNRGRGANEKLFF
TGTGCCAGCAGAACAAACAGGGGGCGCGGGGCTAATGAAAAACTGTTTTTT
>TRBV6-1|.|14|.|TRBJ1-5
CASSENGGRQPQHF
TGTGCCAGCAGTGAAAACGGGGGCAGGCAGCCCCAGCATTTT
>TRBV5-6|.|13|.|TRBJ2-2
CASSLEGPGELFF
TGTGCCAGCAGCTTGGAGGGCCCCGGGGAGCTGTTTTTT
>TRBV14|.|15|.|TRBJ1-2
CASSQAPGATYGYTF
TGTGCCAGCAGCCAAGCTCCAGGGGCTACCTATGGCTACACCTTC
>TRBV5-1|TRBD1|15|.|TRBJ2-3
CASSWTGADRDTQYF
TGCGCCAGCAGCTGGACAGGGGCGGATAGAGATACGCAGTATTTT
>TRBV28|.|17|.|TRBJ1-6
CASSLFEGTLWDSPLHF
TGTGCCAGCAGTTTATTCGAGGGTACCCTCTGGGATTCACCCCTCCACTTT
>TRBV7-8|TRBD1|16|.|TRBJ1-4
CASSSARQGTNEKLFF
TGTGCCAGCAGCTCCGCCAGACAGGGAACTAATGAAAAACTGTTTTTT
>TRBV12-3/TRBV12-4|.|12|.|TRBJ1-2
CASSTFANGYTF
TGTGCCAGCAGCACCTTTGCAAATGGCTACACCTTC
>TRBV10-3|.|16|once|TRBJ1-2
CAISEPEGRTNYGYTF
TGTGCCATCAGTGAACCGGAGGGGAGAACTAACTATGGCTACACCTTC
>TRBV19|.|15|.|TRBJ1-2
CASTPGDRSNYGYTF
TGTGCCAGTACCCCCGGGGACCGATCTAACTATGGCTACACCTTC
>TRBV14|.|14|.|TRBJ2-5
CASSQAILGWTQYF
TGTGCCAGCAGCCAAGCGATTTTGGGGTGGACCCAGTACTTC
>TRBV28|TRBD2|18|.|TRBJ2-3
CASSYALGLANRADTQYF
TGTGCCAGCAGTTATGCACTTGGACTAGCCAATAGGGCAGATACGCAGTATTTT
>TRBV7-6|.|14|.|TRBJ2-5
CASSFLGVGETQYF
TGTGCCAGCAGCTTTTTAGGGGTCGGTGAGACCCAGTACTTC
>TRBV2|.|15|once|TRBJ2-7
CASSDRQGRGLEQYF
TGTGCCAGCAGTGATCGACAGGGACGGGGGCTGGAGCAGTACTTC
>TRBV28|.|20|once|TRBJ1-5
CASSLDNLSPGVYSNQPQHF
TGTGCCAGCAGTTTAGACAACCTTTCCCCAGGGGTTTATAGCAATCAGCCCCAGCATTTT
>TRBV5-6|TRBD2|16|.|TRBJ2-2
CASSLGTSGFTGELFF
TGTGCCAGCAGCTTGGGGACTAGCGGGTTCACCGGGGAGCTGTTTTTT
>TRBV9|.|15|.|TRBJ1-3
CASSQRHDGENTIYF
TGTGCCAGCAGCCAAAGACACGACGGCGAAAACACCATATATTTT
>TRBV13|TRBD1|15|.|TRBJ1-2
CASSDSGQGDYGYTF
TGTGCCAGCAGCGATTCGGGACAGGGGGACTATGGCTACACCTTC
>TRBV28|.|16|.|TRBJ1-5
CASRTLSSGIIEPQHF
TGTGCCAGCAGGACCCTGAGTTCGGGGATAATTGAGCCCCAGCATTTT
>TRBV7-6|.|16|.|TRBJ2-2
CASSLFIGGPTGELFF
TGTGCCAGCAGCTTATTCATCGGGGGGCCGACCGGGGAGCTGTTTTTT
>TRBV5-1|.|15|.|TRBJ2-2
CASSFTPGGTGELFF
TGCGCCAGCAGCTTCACTCCCGGGGGCACCGGGGAGCTGTTTTTT
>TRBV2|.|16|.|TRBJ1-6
CASRRETADYNSPLHF
TGTGCCAGCAGAAGAGAGACAGCCGACTATAATTCACCCCTCCACTTT
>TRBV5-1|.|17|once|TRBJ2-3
CASSLVGPVPSTDTQYF
TGCGCCAGCAGCTTGGTTGGGCCAGTACCCTCCACAGATACGCAGTATTTT
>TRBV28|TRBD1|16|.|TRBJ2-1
CASSWGQGSRYNEQFF
TGTGCCAGCAGTTGGGGACAGGGGTCAAGATACAATGAGCAGTTCTTC
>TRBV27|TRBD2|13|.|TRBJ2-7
CASRLAASYEQYF
TGTGCCAGCCGACTAGCGGCTTCCTACGAGCAGTACTTC
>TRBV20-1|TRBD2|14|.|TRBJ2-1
CSASSPGGPNEQFF
TGCAGTGCTAGTAGTCCGGGAGGGCCGAATGAGCAGTTCTTC
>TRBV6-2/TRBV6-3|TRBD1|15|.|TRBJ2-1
CASSRGQASYNEQFF
TGTGCCAGCAGTCGGGGACAGGCATCTTACAATGAGCAGTTCTTC
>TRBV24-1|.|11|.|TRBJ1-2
CATSDRRGYTF
TGTGCCACCAGTGATAGAAGGGGCTACACCTTC
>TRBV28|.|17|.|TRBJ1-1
CASTRYSRDRVNTEAFF
TGTGCCAGCACCCGTTATAGTCGTGATAGGGTGAACACTGAAGCTTTCTTT
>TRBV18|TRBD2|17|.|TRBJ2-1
CASSPLITSGSYNEQFF
TGTGCCAGCTCACCACTCATAACTAGCGGGAGCTACAATGAGCAGTTCTTC
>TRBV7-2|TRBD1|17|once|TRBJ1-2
CASSHRTGGIVGYGYTF
TGTGCCAGCAGCCATCGGACAGGGGGGATAGTGGGATATGGCTACACCTTC
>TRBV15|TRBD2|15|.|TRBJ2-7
CATSSAGTSPYEQYF
TGTGCCACCAGCTCAGCCGGGACTAGCCCCTACGAGCAGTACTTC
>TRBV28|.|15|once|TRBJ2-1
CASSPGASIGNEQFF
TGTGCCAGCAGCCCTGGGGCTAGCATAGGCAATGAGCAGTTCTTC
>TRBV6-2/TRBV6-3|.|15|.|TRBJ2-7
CASSQRSRPSYEQYF
TGTGCCAGCAGTCAGCGGAGTAGGCCCTCCTACGAGCAGTACTTC
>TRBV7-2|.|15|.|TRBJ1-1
CASSLVVGGNTEAFF
TGTGCCAGCAGCTTAGTCGTAGGCGGGAACACTGAAGCTTTCTTT
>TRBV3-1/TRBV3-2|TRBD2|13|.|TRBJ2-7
CASRLAGVPEQYF
TGTGCCAGCAGACTAGCGGGAGTTCCCGAGCAGTACTTC
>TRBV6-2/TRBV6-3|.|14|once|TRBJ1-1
CASSYGSLNTEAFF
TGTGCCAGCAGTTACGGCAGCTTGAACACTGAAGCTTTCTTT
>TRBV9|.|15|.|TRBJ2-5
CASSVGTRYQETQYF
TGTGCCAGCAGCGTCGGCACTAGATACCAAGAGACCCAGTACTTC
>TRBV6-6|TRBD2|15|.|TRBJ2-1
CASSFGTSHNNEQFF
TGTGCCAGCAGTTTCGGGACTAGCCATAACAATGAGCAGTTCTTC
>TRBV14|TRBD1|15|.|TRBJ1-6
CASSRRDRASSPLHF
TGTGCCAGCAGCCGTCGGGACAGGGCGAGTTCACCCCTCCACTTT
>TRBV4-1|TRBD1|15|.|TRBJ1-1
CASSQGDREVSEAFF
TGCGCCAGCAGCCAAGGGGACAGGGAAGTCTCTGAAGCTTTCTTT
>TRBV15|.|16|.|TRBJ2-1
CATSRGGPSLYNEQFF
TGTGCCACCAGCAGAGGGGGTCCAAGTCTCTACAATGAGCAGTTCTTC
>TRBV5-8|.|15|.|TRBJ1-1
CASSPGWTENTEAFF
TGTGCCAGCAGCCCGGGGTGGACAGAGAACACTGAAGCTTTCTTT